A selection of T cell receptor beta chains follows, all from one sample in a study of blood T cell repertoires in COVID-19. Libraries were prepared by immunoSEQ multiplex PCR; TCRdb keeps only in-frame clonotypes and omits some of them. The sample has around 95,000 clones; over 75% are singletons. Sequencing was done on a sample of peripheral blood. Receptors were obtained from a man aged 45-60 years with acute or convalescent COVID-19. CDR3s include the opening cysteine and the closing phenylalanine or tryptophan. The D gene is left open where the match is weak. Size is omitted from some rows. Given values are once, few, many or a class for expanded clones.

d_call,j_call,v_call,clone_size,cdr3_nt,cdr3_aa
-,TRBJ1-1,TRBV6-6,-,TGTGCCAGCAGACAGGGGAACACTGAAGCTTTCTTT,CASRQGNTEAFF
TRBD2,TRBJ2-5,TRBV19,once,TGTGCCAGTAGTGAGGGCGGGGGGCCAGAGACCCAGTACTTC,CASSEGGGPETQYF
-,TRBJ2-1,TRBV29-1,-,TGCAGCGTTGATTGGGGCGGGACCCACAATGAGCAGTTCTTC,CSVDWGGTHNEQFF
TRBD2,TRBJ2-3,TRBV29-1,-,TGCGGGCTAGCGGACACAGATACGCAGTATTTT,CGLADTDTQYF
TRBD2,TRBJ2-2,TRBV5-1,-,TGCGCCAGCAGCTCAGGGACTAGCGGGAGTAGAAATACCGGGGAGCTGTTTTTT,CASSSGTSGSRNTGELFF
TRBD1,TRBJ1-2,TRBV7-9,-,TGTGCCAGCAGCTTAGGGGACAGTCGTAACTATGGCTACACCTTC,CASSLGDSRNYGYTF
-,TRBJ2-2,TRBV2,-,TGTGCCAGCAGGGACCCGGGATTCGGTGAGGAGCTGTTTTTT,CASRDPGFGEELFF
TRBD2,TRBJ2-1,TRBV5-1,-,TGCGCCAGCAGCTGGACGGGAAGCGGGAGGGCGGGTCATGAGCAGTTCTTC,CASSWTGSGRAGHEQFF
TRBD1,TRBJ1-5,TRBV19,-,TGTGCCAGTAGTATAATCGGGACAGGGGGACCTTATAGCAATCAGCCCCAGCATTTT,CASSIIGTGGPYSNQPQHF
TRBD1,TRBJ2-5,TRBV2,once,TGTGCCAGCAGAGGCGGACAGGGGGGTCAAGAGACCCAGTACTTC,CASRGGQGGQETQYF
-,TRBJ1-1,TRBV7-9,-,TGTGCCAGCAGCTTACTGCAGGGCACTGAAGCTTTCTTT,CASSLLQGTEAFF
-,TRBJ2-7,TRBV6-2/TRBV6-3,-,TGTGCCAGCAGTTCCCCGGCCAACGGGATCTACGAGCAGTACTTC,CASSSPANGIYEQYF
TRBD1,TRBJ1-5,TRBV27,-,TGTGCCAGCAGTTCGGACAGGGAGGGTCAGCCCCGGCATTTT,CASSSDREGQPRHF
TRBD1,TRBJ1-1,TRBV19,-,TGTGCCAGTAGTTCCGACAGGGATTGGAATACTGAAGCTTTCTTT,CASSSDRDWNTEAFF
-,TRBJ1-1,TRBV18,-,TGTGCCAGCTCACCATATCCCAGTTCGGGGACTGAAGCTTTCTTT,CASSPYPSSGTEAFF
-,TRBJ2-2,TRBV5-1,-,TGCGCCAGCAGCTTACCCCTAGGGGCCGGGGAGCTGTTTTTT,CASSLPLGAGELFF
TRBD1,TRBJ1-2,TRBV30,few,TGTGCCTGGAGTCAATCTCCAGAACAGGGGGCTTATGGCTACACCTTC,CAWSQSPEQGAYGYTF
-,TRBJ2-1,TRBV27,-,TGTGCCAGCAGTCTTGGGACTTTATACAATGAGCAGTTCTTC,CASSLGTLYNEQFF
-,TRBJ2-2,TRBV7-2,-,TGTGCCAGCAGCCCCCTCGGGGGCGGGGAGCTGTTTTTT,CASSPLGGGELFF
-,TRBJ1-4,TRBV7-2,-,TGTGCCAGCAGCTTCGTCGCCGGAGAGGGTAAAAAACTGTTTTTT,CASSFVAGEGKKLFF
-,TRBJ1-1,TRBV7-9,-,TGTGCCAGCAGCTTAAAGGGGGACACTGAAGCTTTCTTT,CASSLKGDTEAFF
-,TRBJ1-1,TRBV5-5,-,TGTGCCAGCAGCTCATCATTAGACAGGATGAACACTGAAGCTTTCTTT,CASSSSLDRMNTEAFF
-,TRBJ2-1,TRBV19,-,TGTGCCAGTAGTATGGGTCGCGGGCAAGGGTCGCAGTTCTTC,CASSMGRGQGSQFF
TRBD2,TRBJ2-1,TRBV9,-,TGTGCCAGCAGCGCGACTAGCGGGAGAAATGAGCAGTTCTTC,CASSATSGRNEQFF
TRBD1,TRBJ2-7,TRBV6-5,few,TGTGCCAGCAGGCAGGGGGCGCCTGGTTACGAGCAGTACTTC,CASRQGAPGYEQYF
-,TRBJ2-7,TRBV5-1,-,TGCGCCAGCAGCTTTACCGGGGGGCCCGAGCAGTACTTC,CASSFTGGPEQYF
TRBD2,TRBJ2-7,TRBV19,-,TGTGCCAGTAGTAAGCGGGAGGGCTACGAGCAGTACTTC,CASSKREGYEQYF
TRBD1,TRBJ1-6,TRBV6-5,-,TGTGCCAGCAGTTACCGTGACAGGGCTGAAAATTCACCCCTCCACTTT,CASSYRDRAENSPLHF
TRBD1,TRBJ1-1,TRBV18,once,TGTGCCAGCTCACCGCAAACAGGGGACCGTGAAGCTTTCTTT,CASSPQTGDREAFF
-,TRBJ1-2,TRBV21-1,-,TGTGCCAGCAGCAGAGACTCGGTCTCGAGGGGCTACACCTTC,CASSRDSVSRGYTF
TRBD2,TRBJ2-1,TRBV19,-,TGTGCCAGCTATTACCGGGAGGGCCCGCCGGGTGAGCAGTTCTTC,CASYYREGPPGEQFF
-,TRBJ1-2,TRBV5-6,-,TGTGCCAGCAGCTTGGCCGGGGGTTGGGCCTTC,CASSLAGGWAF
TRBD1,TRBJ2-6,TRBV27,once,TGTGCCAGCAGTCCGACAGGGTCTGGGGCCAACGTCCTGACTTTC,CASSPTGSGANVLTF
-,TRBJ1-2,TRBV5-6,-,TGTGCCAGCAGCTTGCCGCCAGGGTCGGCGAACTATGGCTACACCTTC,CASSLPPGSANYGYTF